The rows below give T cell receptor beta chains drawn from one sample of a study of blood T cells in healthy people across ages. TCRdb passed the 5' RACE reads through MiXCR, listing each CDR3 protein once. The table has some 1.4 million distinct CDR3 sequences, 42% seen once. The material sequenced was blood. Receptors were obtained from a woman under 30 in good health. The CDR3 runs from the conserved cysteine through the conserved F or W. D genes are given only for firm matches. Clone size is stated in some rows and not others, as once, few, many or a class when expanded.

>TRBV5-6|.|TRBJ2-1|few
TGTGCCAGCAGCTTCGGGACCCCGTCCTACAATGAGCAGTTCTTC
CASSFGTPSYNEQFF
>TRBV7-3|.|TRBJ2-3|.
TGTGCCAGCAGCCCGGGACAACTCCGCACAGATACGCAGTATTTT
CASSPGQLRTDTQYF
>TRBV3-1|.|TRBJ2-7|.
TGTGCCAGCAGCCAACAGGGACCGTACTACGAGCAGTACTTC
CASSQQGPYYEQYF
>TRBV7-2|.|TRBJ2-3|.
TGTGCCAGCAGCTGGCGTAAAACAGATACGCAGTATTTT
CASSWRKTDTQYF
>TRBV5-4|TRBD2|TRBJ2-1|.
TGTGCCAGCAGCTTGGAACTAGCGGGAGTGTTTGAGCAGTTCTTC
CASSLELAGVFEQFF
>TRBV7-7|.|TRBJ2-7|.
TGTGCTAGCAGCTCCGGAACTATGGGTTACGAGCAGTACTTC
CASSSGTMGYEQYF
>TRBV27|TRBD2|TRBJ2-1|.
TGTGCCAGCAGTACGGGACCCGGGGGGAATGAGCAGTTCTTC
CASSTGPGGNEQFF
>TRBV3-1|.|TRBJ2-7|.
TGTGCCAGCAGCCAAACTCTAAAGGCCCTTTACGAGCAGTACTTC
CASSQTLKALYEQYF
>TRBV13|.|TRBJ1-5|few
TGTGCCAGCAGCCAGGCCGGCTCCTCCAATCAGCCCCAGCATTTT
CASSQAGSSNQPQHF
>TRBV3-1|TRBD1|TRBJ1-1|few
TGTGCCAGCACCGCGGGACAGGGGTTGGAAGCTTTCTTT
CASTAGQGLEAFF
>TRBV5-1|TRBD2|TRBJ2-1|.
TGCGCCAACAGCGTTGCCCATCAACTAGCGGGAGCCTACAATGAGCAGTTCTTC
CANSVAHQLAGAYNEQFF
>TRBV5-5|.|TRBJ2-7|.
TGTGCCAGCAGCTTGGTATGGCAGGGTACCTACGAGCAGTACTTC
CASSLVWQGTYEQYF
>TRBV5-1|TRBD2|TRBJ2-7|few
TGCGCCAGCAGTATGGGACTAGCGTCCACCTACGAGCAGTACTTC
CASSMGLASTYEQYF
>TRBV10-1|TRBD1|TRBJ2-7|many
TGCGCCAGCAGCGCCGGGACAGCCTACGAGCAGTACTTC
CASSAGTAYEQYF
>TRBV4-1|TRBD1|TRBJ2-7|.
TGCGCCAGCAGCCAAGTCAAGGACAGGGGCCACGAGCAGTACTTC
CASSQVKDRGHEQYF
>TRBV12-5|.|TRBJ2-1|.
TGTGCTAGTGGTTTGGTACCTAGGGTGATGAGGGATGAGCAGTTCTTC
CASGLVPRVMRDEQFF